This TCR beta chain is drawn from a study of T-cell memory formation after mild COVID-19. Germline CDR1 SGHTA, CDR2 FQGNSA. Trimming removed 2 bases at V and 2 bases at J, with 9 bases between. The CDR3 extends over 14 amino acids. MiXCR, run by TCRdb on the 5' RACE reads, gives a single entry per CDR3 protein. The sample yields 220,000 or so distinct CDR3 sequences, just over 9.5% seen once. This TCR was sampled from a man younger than 35 who had mild COVID-19 (a few samples of this study predate the infection). Cell type and time point are not known. The chain links TRBV7-2 to TRBJ1-1, with D perhaps matching TRBD1 (5 bases). The sequenced material came from PBMCs or a T cell subset sorted from them (not recorded which). The CDR3 coding sequence is TGTGCCAGCAGCTTATCTGGGGCTAACACTGAAGCTTTCTTT. It encodes CASSLSGANTEAFF.